This T cell receptor beta chain was recovered during a study of cytomegalovirus exposure and HLA in healthy donors (dated by TCRdb to the late 2010s). With respect to the entire study: An earlier analysis of 587 of the donors reported approximately 280 Gb of sequence data and 95 million to 140 million unique TCR beta sequences obtained from about 179 million T cells. An early release that covered fewer than 750 HLA-typed donors contained approximately 300 gigabases of sequencing data and tens of millions of unique TCR sequences. The genetic ancestry cluster associated with self-reported Caucasian donors included 70% to 85% of the approximately 410 genotyped donors. The study aimed to test whether signatures of past pathogen exposure could be identified by cataloging public T cell receptors. The T cell repertoires of about 700 subjects were profiled by immunosequencing and related to cytomegalovirus serostatus. Along with the approximately 600-subject first cohort, a separate validation cohort of over 90 different subjects was used. To predict cytomegalovirus infection status, the study brought together high-throughput TCR immunosequencing, statistical association of individual TCRs with disease status, and machine learning. A later analysis re-examined previously published TCR beta repertoires from around 670 donors and added high-resolution HLA genotyping to investigate patterns of TCR occurrence. In the later analysis, no new phenotypic data were used to find candidate immune exposures; instead, reliance was placed on TCR beta sequences and their occurrence across donors. An earlier analysis of fewer than 700 of the donors applied high-throughput TCR beta sequencing to assess whether each TCR beta V gene segment acted as functional or pseudogenic. Donor age, sex, ethnicity and CMV serostatus were compiled alongside the repertoire data. A later genetic analysis used genome-wide SNP genotypes for about 60% of the roughly 700 donors, treating that subset as a discovery cohort. Every repertoire in the discovery cohort had been generated on one and the same sequencing platform. HLA typing included class I and class II loci at four-digit resolution. The number of donors typed differed by locus, with about 629-630 for A, B, C, DRB1 and DQB1, around 500 for DQA1, some 570 for DPA1, and over 400 for DPB1. Four to six DR-DQ haplotypes were handled as single units for association and clustering, since linkage in the cohort was strong. Among over 350 genotyped donors of the cohort, an average of approximately 240,000 unique TCR beta nucleotide sequences were sequenced per donor, around 18% of them non-productive.

V loses 6 bases at its end and J loses 5 bases; junction bases beyond the gene matches: 4. Via the germline V gene, CDR1 is MNHEY and CDR2 SVGAGI. The CDR3 sequence holds 14 residues, the cysteine and phenylalanine included. Only the CDR3 region is kept as DNA, spanning 42 bases read in frame from base 1. Libraries came from the immunoSEQ multiplex PCR assay. For the multiplex PCR, a mixture combining 60 forward primers for TCR Vbeta segments and 13 reverse primers for TCR Jbeta segments was used. The CDR3 region of rearranged TCR beta genes was amplified from genomic DNA with a multiplex PCR assay. On the Illumina HiSeq System, the amplified TCR beta libraries were sequenced as 87-base-pair reads. On the study's bioinformatics: A later analysis counted 65 million to 90 million unique TCR beta chains across the 690 or so repertoires, and around 9.9 million of these chains were shared by at least two donors. Raw reads were error-corrected and collapsed into unique sequences with a nearest-neighbor algorithm that merged closely related sequences to remove PCR and sequencing errors. To assign V, D and J gene segments, CDR3 sequences were aligned to IMGT reference sequences. For a sequence to be retained, at least a six-nucleotide match to both a V gene segment and a J gene segment was required. Rearrangements were classified as productive when the CDR3 lacked stop codons and remained in frame with V and J, and all other rearrangements were classified as non-productive. CDR3 was defined by IMGT convention, running from the second conserved V-encoded cysteine to the conserved J-encoded phenylalanine. The earlier analysis of some 540 of the donors excluded any sequence lacking an unambiguous match to a single V gene segment. An earlier analysis of about 600 of the donors called V segments functional above 56.7% productive rearrangements and segregating when the between-donor standard deviation exceeded 5%. A statistical classification framework was built to diagnose cytomegalovirus status from the catalog of TCR beta chain sequences. V and J gene assignment, in a later analysis, came from comparing TCR nucleotide sequences with IMGT/GENE-DB human TR gene sequences. The TCRdist pipeline was used in a later analysis to assign CDR3 sequences and most-parsimonious VDJ recombination scenarios. A later analysis defined each TCR beta chain by its CDR3 amino acid sequence plus V-gene family, and excluded reads lacking a unique V-gene family. In a later analysis, fewer than 650 highly shared, low-generation-probability nucleotide sequences were removed to address suspected cross-contamination and a sequencing artifact. In a later analysis, a clonal expansion index for each public chain was calculated from normalized within-repertoire ranks of inferred template counts. In a later analysis, generation probabilities were computed using a VDJ recombination model fitted to out-of-frame rearrangements, and the results were checked against IGoR. Hypergeometric tests were used in a later analysis to score TCR-TCR, TCR-HLA and TCR-CMV co-occurrence, with a repertoire-size bias correction applied to the TCR pairs. In a later analysis, false discovery rates were estimated by permuting HLA or CMV assignments 20 times. In a later analysis, co-occurring TCRs were grouped using DBSCAN, with TCRdist sequence similarity added in when clustering inside HLA-allele-positive subsets. Co-occurrence clustering excluded repertoires with fewer than 30,000 or more than 120,000 public chains, plus five with anomalous nucleotide sharing. TCRdb's version of the immuneACCESS table is confined to in-frame rearrangements and falls short of the full clone set. An unresolved V gene accounts for under half of the shortfall where checked; the remainder is of unknown origin. The V and J calls and clone size were taken over from that table, and D and trimming were inferred from the DNA. The sample yields 200,000 or so clones; about 77% were counted once. The top ten clones comprise 2.5% to 3.5% of the sample.

The cohort consisted of more than 650 healthy bone marrow donors. All cohort members were sampled while nominally healthy, although unrecorded immune exposures were likely present. The donor tested CMV seronegative, placing the donor among the 350 or so seronegative members of the cohort. A peripheral blood sample was provided by each donor, and peripheral blood mononuclear cells were used for TCR beta sequencing. The Qiagen DNeasy Blood Extraction Kit was used to extract genomic DNA from the blood cell samples. Results the study describes overall, beyond this receptor: In this cohort, only TCR beta chains were sequenced, and detectable features were limited by the absence of alpha or paired-chain data. While some public TCRs were present in many individuals, most TCR sequences turned up only very rarely across donors. Specific HLA alleles were associated with 16,951 TCR beta sequences at a false discovery rate of 0.05 in a later analysis. Broadly in line with IMGT annotations, most TCR beta V segments showed up in productive rearrangements about 90% or about 30% of the time in an earlier analysis of approximately 640 of the donors. In a later genetic analysis, fewer N-insertions in productive TCRs were reported among donors in an Asian-associated ancestry cluster than the approximately 670-donor mean. Most CMV-associated TCR beta chains appeared to be HLA-restricted in a later analysis, and the HLA associations seemed to be driven largely by CMV exposure. In both the original and validation cohorts, the classifier was reported to diagnose cytomegalovirus status with high specificity and sensitivity. The only immune exposure information available for the cohort was CMV serostatus. A further reported finding was that TCR beta sequences accurately predicted the HLA-A and HLA-B alleles for most subjects in the first cohort. Because the 87-base-pair reads could not distinguish some IMGT-functional V segments, including TRBV6-2 and TRBV6-3, those segments were excluded. It was suggested by the authors that the approach could potentially be generalized to other disease states and immunological phenotypes. The sequencing pipeline was judged likely to have produced a cluster of highly shared sequence variants as a technical artifact. The study gave a list of over 150 TCR beta chains associated with cytomegalovirus. A later analysis reported that several top co-occurrence clusters appeared linked to parvovirus B19, influenza, CMV and Epstein-Barr virus. In a later genetic analysis, a missense DCLRE1C variant was associated with V-gene and J-gene trimming of TCR beta chains, and the association was replicated in an independent cohort. In a later analysis, HLA-associated TCR beta chains showed more clonal expansion and lower generation probabilities than non-associated chains that were equally common. A later analysis found that TCR association rates varied across HLA loci, with DRB1 alleles showing the most associated TCRs and HLA-C alleles the fewest. Because counts were too low, approximately 18 rarely observed V segments, including chromosome 9 orphons, were excluded from the earlier analysis of fewer than 650 of the donors. When HLA alleles, especially DR and DQ, strongly co-occurred, attributing TCR associations to individual alleles was difficult. A few of the identified cytomegalovirus-associated TCR beta chains were confirmed in vitro to be specific for cytomegalovirus antigens. Because HLA typing was missing for some donors at each locus, association tests included only the typed subset. Correlated functional status among segregating V segments might be attributable to linkage disequilibrium, but an unknown experimental factor could not be ruled out. Sequencing depth was assumed to be roughly uniform across donors in the presence/absence analyses, though that assumption may not hold.

About this clone: Its antigen is currently not known. Base qualities are not provided; no much larger clone lies one nucleotide away.

The sequence derives from a woman aged 30 to 39 in good health and CMV-seronegative. The sequenced material came from PBMCs. The rearrangement combines TRBV6-5 with TRBJ2-7; 13 central bases correspond to TRBD2. Here the CDR3 is given as CASRPGLAGDEQYF. The sequenced DNA: TGTGCCAGCAGACCCGGACTAGCGGGAGACGAGCAGTACTTC.